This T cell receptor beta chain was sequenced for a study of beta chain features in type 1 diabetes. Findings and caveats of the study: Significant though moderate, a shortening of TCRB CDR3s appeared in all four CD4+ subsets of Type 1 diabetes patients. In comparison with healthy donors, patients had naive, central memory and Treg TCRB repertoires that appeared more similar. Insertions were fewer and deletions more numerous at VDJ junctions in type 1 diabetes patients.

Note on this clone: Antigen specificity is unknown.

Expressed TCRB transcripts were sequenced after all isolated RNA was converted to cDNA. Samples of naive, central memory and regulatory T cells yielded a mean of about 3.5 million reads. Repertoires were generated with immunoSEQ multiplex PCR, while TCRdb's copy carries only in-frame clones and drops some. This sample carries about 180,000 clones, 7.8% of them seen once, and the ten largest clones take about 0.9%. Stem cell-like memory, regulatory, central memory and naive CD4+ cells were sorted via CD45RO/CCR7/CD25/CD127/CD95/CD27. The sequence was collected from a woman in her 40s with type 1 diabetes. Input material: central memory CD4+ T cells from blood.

The CDR3 is CASSLVSIGDTEAFF. The CDR3 DNA reads TGTGCCAGCAGCTTAGTCTCTATAGGAGACACTGAAGCTTTCTTT. This sequence joins TRBV7-9 and TRBJ1-1; no definite D call. This CDR3 comprises 15 residues. The germline V gene has CDR1 SEHNR and CDR2 FQNEAQ (reference sequence). Trimming stripped 1 base from V and 3 bases from J, with 12 bases between.